This entry is about one T cell receptor (beta chain). This clonotype was seen ten or more times. Its antigen remains undetermined. Per-nucleotide qualities are absent, and no much larger clonotype sits a single base away. Read against the paper, the sample's time point label means: patch test 3, about 24 weeks after DPC sensitization. Read against the paper, the sample's treatment or condition label means: therapeutic diphenylcyclopropenone sensitization with weekly scalp DPC. Blood at each patch-test visit was drawn before the patch test was applied. Patients were considered eligible if aged 18 to 70, diagnosed with alopecia and deemed suitable for DPC therapy, and patients were excluded if pregnant. Total RNA was isolated from unfractionated whole blood collected in Tempus Blood RNA tubes. The data belong to a study of human T cells and chemical hapten exposure listed by TCRdb under 2021. About the study as a whole: For sensitization, 2% DPC in acetone was applied to a 2 cm by 2 cm area of upper inner arm skin. Patients additionally received weekly therapeutic DPC doses to the scalp throughout the roughly 23-week study period. Patch testing was performed on the upper back with Finn chambers containing 0.01% DPC, and the patch tests were scored after 6 days according to International Contact Dermatitis Research Group standards. The patient cohort, mostly female, included alopecia areata with under or over 50% scalp involvement, alopecia totalis and alopecia universalis. Libraries were pooled for sequencing, and per-sample TCR yields varied mainly because of small differences in library volumes within the pool. The study tracked peripheral blood TCR repertoire changes in vivo during primary and secondary sensitization to the hapten diphenylcyclopropenone (DPC) in alopecia patients. Blood was sampled from patients pre-sensitization (week 0) and at 2, 6 and about 24 weeks after DPC sensitization. For TCR sequencing, blood came from 25 to 35 alopecia patients at anywhere from one to four time points (pre-sensitization, 2, 6 and 24 weeks).

Taken from cysteine to phenylalanine, the CDR3 has 15 residues. Only the CDR3 portion is preserved as DNA: 45 bases, with reading frame beginning at the first base. In the germline V gene (reference sequence), CDR1 corresponds to LNHDA and CDR2 to SQIVND. V has 4 bases trimmed and J has 4 bases trimmed; junction bases matching no gene number 5. The library was made by RACE. Sequencer: NextSeq 500. During library preparation, unique molecular identifiers were attached to individual cDNA molecules so that TCRs could be counted quantitatively and reproducibly. Each blood RNA sample was used to sequence both TCR alpha and TCR beta chains. The paper's data handling went like this. Samples had a median of roughly 98,000 TCRs, with a range from 23,224 to 690,600. V, J and CDR3 annotation of the TCR reads was performed with the Decombinator software suite. For the PS versus PT1 abundance plots, all samples were subsampled to the same number of TCRs (28,000). Expanded TCRs were defined as absent before sensitization and observed at least eight times at the 2-week time point. Through fastp at Q25 and MiXCR, TCRdb rebuilt clones from the public reads, retaining in-frame beta chains. Rows are unified per CDR3 protein, each entry keeping the most common DNA and genes. Clone size and V and J calls follow TCRdb, not the original study. Here the sample has about 82,000 distinct CDR3 sequences; 10% to 15% occur a single time. The top ten clones comprise roughly 5.7% of the sample.

The investigation overall reported the following: Expanded TCRs formed significantly more large CDR3 similarity clusters than pre-sensitization or healthy control sets, consistent with antigen-driven responses. Patch test score correlated positively with the number of PT1 expanded TCRs, reaching significance at thresholds 8, 16 and 32 but not at 4. DPC sensitization did not change the number of TCRs with a frequency above 1 in 1000, and there was no evidence of changes in global repertoire structure. Because every patient had alopecia, a presumed autoimmune disease, the patients' immune response might differ from that of healthy individuals. Repeated subsampling changed both the strength of the expansion versus patch-test correlation and the threshold at which the correlation became significant.

Recombination connected TRBV19 to TRBJ2-5, and 11 bases in between align with TRBD2. The sequencing here drew on whole blood, taken in connection with sensitization to the hapten diphenylcyclopropenone (DPC). This receptor was taken from a woman aged 50 to 65 with alopecia areata. Some clones in this sample may be carry-over from other donors' samples. The CDR3 in this case is CASSNLAGGSETQYF. The DNA is TGTGCCAGTAGTAACCTAGCGGGAGGATCAGAGACCCAGTACTTC. Outside the CDR3, residues come from the reference TRBV19 and TRBJ2-5 proteins, so the full variable domain is: DGGITQSPKYLFRKEGQNVTLSCEQNLNHDAMYWYRQDPGQGLRLIYYSQIVNDFQKGDIAEGYSVSREKKESFPLTVTSAQKNPTAFYLCASSNLAGGSETQYFGPGTRLLVL.